A selection of T cell receptor beta chains follows, all from one sample in a study of naive and memory T cell subsets. TCRdb re-called the UMI-ligation and nested PCR reads with MiXCR, one entry per CDR3 protein. This sample carries approximately 90,000 distinct CDR3 sequences, about 10% of them seen once, and the ten largest clones take around 0.13%. What was sequenced was naive CD4+ T cells from blood. The origin of the receptors is a human donor in good health. Each CDR3 is given with its conserved first and last residue. Fields, in order: J gene, V gene, D gene, clone size, CDR3 protein, CDR3 DNA. A D gene is named only where the DNA matches it firmly. Clone sizes are given selectively: once, few, many, or a class where the clone is expanded.

TRBJ1-2 TRBV20-1 . many CSARTNYGYTF TGCAGTGCTAGAACTAACTATGGCTACACCTTC
TRBJ2-2 TRBV14 . few CASSQERVGSSNTGELFF TGTGCCAGCAGCCAAGAAAGGGTCGGCTCGTCGAACACCGGGGAGCTGTTTTTT
TRBJ2-3 TRBV7-9 . . CASSLGGGANTDTQYF TGTGCCAGCAGCTTAGGAGGCGGGGCGAACACAGATACGCAGTATTTT
TRBJ2-3 TRBV12-3/TRBV12-4 . few CASRAASTDTQYF TGTGCCAGCAGGGCGGCGAGCACAGATACGCAGTATTTT
TRBJ2-1 TRBV20-1 . . CSARSGSYNEQFF TGCAGTGCTAGGTCGGGGTCCTACAATGAGCAGTTCTTC
TRBJ1-3 TRBV4-2 . . CASSQDWAKGNTIYF TGTGCCAGCAGCCAAGATTGGGCCAAGGGAAACACCATATATTTT
TRBJ2-1 TRBV18 TRBD1 many CASSPSGTAYNEQFF TGTGCCAGCTCACCATCCGGGACAGCCTACAATGAGCAGTTCTTC
TRBJ2-1 TRBV7-9 . . CASSPNRDNEQFF TGTGCCAGCAGCCCCAACAGGGACAATGAGCAGTTCTTC
TRBJ2-4 TRBV7-2 TRBD1 . CASSSWTGLAKNIQYF TGTGCCAGCAGCTCCTGGACAGGGCTAGCCAAAAACATTCAGTACTTC
TRBJ1-2 TRBV28 . few CASSLQNYGYTF TGTGCCAGCAGTCTACAGAACTATGGCTACACCTTC
TRBJ2-3 TRBV7-9 . . CASSGLVLGTDTQYF TGTGCCAGCAGCGGACTCGTTCTGGGCACAGATACGCAGTATTTT
TRBJ1-5 TRBV2 TRBD1 many CASSGVPGQGWGSNQPQHF TGTGCCAGCAGTGGCGTACCGGGACAGGGGTGGGGTAGCAATCAGCCCCAGCATTTT
TRBJ2-7 TRBV11-1 . many CASSSASVRYEQYF TGTGCCAGCAGCTCAGCTAGCGTGAGGTACGAGCAGTACTTC
TRBJ1-2 TRBV6-2/TRBV6-3 TRBD1 . CASRGQAPYGYTF TGTGCCAGCCGGGGACAGGCTCCCTATGGCTACACCTTC
TRBJ2-1 TRBV9 TRBD2 many CASSPTSGPYNEQFF TGTGCCAGCAGCCCTACTAGCGGGCCCTACAATGAGCAGTTCTTC
TRBJ1-1 TRBV7-2 . . CASSFTLVGHTEAFF TGTGCCAGCAGCTTTACCTTGGTCGGCCACACTGAAGCTTTCTTT
TRBJ2-1 TRBV30 . few CAWSVPPLPLRGF TGTGCCTGGAGTGTACCCCCCCTACCTCTACGGGGCTTC
TRBJ1-1 TRBV14 TRBD1 . CASSHDRVDTEAFF TGTGCCAGCAGCCACGACAGGGTTGACACTGAAGCTTTCTTT
TRBJ2-3 TRBV4-3 . many CASSQGLRNTQYF TGCGCCAGCAGCCAAGGACTACGCAATACGCAGTATTTT
TRBJ1-5 TRBV5-1 . few CASSLVWGVGQPQHF TGCGCCAGCAGCTTGGTCTGGGGAGTCGGTCAGCCCCAGCATTTT
TRBJ1-5 TRBV11-2 . few CASSLGVVPNQPQHF TGTGCCAGCAGCTTAGGAGTGGTTCCCAATCAGCCCCAGCATTTT
TRBJ2-1 TRBV6-2/TRBV6-3 TRBD1 many CASRKTGQAKDEQFF TGTGCCAGCAGAAAAACCGGACAGGCCAAGGATGAGCAGTTCTTC
TRBJ2-7 TRBV4-2 TRBD1 many CASSHTRDRAYEQYF TGTGCCAGCAGCCATACCCGGGACAGGGCCTACGAGCAGTACTTC
TRBJ2-1 TRBV19 . few CASSMDRLRNEQFF TGTGCCAGTAGTATGGATAGGTTACGGAATGAGCAGTTCTTC
TRBJ1-1 TRBV20-1 TRBD1 many CSARTGSPEAFF TGCAGTGCGCGGACAGGGAGTCCTGAAGCTTTCTTT
TRBJ1-2 TRBV30 . . CAWSEGRDVGYTF TGTGCCTGGAGCGAAGGTAGGGACGTCGGCTACACCTTC
TRBJ2-1 TRBV2 TRBD2 . CASSVLAGGSYNEQFF TGTGCCAGCAGTGTTCTAGCGGGAGGGTCCTACAATGAGCAGTTCTTC
TRBJ2-1 TRBV7-8 TRBD1 few CASSLATGGWALSYNEQFF TGTGCCAGCAGCTTAGCAACAGGGGGTTGGGCTCTCTCCTACAATGAGCAGTTCTTC
TRBJ2-3 TRBV24-1 TRBD2 . CATSDLTSGSGTDTQYF TGTGCCACCAGTGACCTCACTAGCGGGAGTGGAACAGATACGCAGTATTTT
TRBJ1-1 TRBV18 . . CASSPPGPTNTEAFF TGTGCCAGCTCACCACCGGGACCTACGAACACTGAAGCTTTCTTT
TRBJ2-1 TRBV14 . many CASSRGTPLTYNEQFF TGTGCCAGCAGCCGCGGGACTCCTCTTACCTACAATGAGCAGTTCTTC
TRBJ2-1 TRBV6-5 TRBD1 few CASIPRDRGTNEQFF TGTGCCAGCATTCCCCGGGACAGGGGGACGAATGAGCAGTTCTTC
TRBJ2-3 TRBV7-8 TRBD2 many CASSPRGRRGGAEDTQYF TGTGCCAGCAGCCCAAGGGGGCGTCGCGGGGGGGCGGAAGATACGCAGTATTTT
TRBJ2-1 TRBV20-1 . . CSANEPRDSLYNEQFF TGCAGTGCGAATGAGCCTCGGGACTCCTTATACAATGAGCAGTTCTTC
TRBJ2-3 TRBV9 TRBD1 many CASSATGEDTQYF TGTGCCAGCAGCGCCACAGGGGAAGATACGCAGTATTTT
TRBJ2-1 TRBV12-3/TRBV12-4 . few CASSLPSKTSSYNEQFF TGTGCCAGCAGTTTACCGTCCAAGACCAGCTCCTACAATGAGCAGTTCTTC
TRBJ1-1 TRBV14 . . CASSQGWDTEAFF TGTGCCAGCAGCCAAGGATGGGACACTGAAGCTTTCTTT
TRBJ2-7 TRBV3-1 . many CASSRTSYEQYF TGTGCCAGCAGCCGAACCTCCTACGAGCAGTACTTC
TRBJ1-2 TRBV28 . few CASKKGHRDIVGYTF TGTGCCAGCAAGAAGGGCCACCGCGACATTGTAGGCTACACCTTC
TRBJ2-3 TRBV7-2 . . CASSPPGASRTDKQYF TGTGCCAGCAGCCCGCCCGGGGCTAGCCGCACAGATAAGCAGTATTTT
TRBJ1-5 TRBV18 . . CASSLQNYNQPQHF TGTGCCAGCTCTTTACAGAATTACAATCAGCCCCAGCATTTT